The text below deals with one T cell receptor (beta chain). Authors' methods: Reference gene primer amplification in the assay estimated nucleated cell counts. Sequenced by immunoSEQ multiplex PCR; TCRdb stores in-frame clones only, minus some. That table is the source of V, J and clone size, and D and trimming were worked out from the DNA. The table includes around 160,000 clones, approximately 80% detected once. The data originate from a study of blood T cell repertoires in COVID-19. Study context: Collection of acute and convalescent COVID-19 samples took place in the United States, Italy and Spain.

Sequencing was done on a sample of peripheral blood. The sequence came from a man between 60 and 75 years old with active or convalescent COVID-19.

The chain's CDR3 is CASSQDGGGLDEAFF. Here the CDR3 DNA reads TGCGCCAGCAGCCAAGATGGGGGGGGTTTGGATGAAGCTTTCTTT. V gene TRBV4-1 combines with J gene TRBJ1-1; possible D gene TRBD1, 5 bases. This CDR3 comprises 15 residues. Germline assignment: CDR1 MGHRA and CDR2 YSYEKL. The V and J ends lost 0 bases and 7 bases respectively, with 15 bases between them.